This TCR beta chain comes out of a study of control samples from healthy donors and cancer patients. TCRdb's copy holds only in-frame clones and misses some; the assay was immunoSEQ multiplex PCR. This table has about 50,000 clones, 85% to 95% appearing once. The CDR3 is 14 residues long. V was trimmed by 3 bases and J by 5 bases, leaving 11 bases between them. Looked up from germline, CDR1 is MNHNY and CDR2 is SVGAGI (reference sequence). This clonotype was sampled from a man aged 30 to 45 in good health. The sequenced sample was blood. The chain has TRBV6-6 and TRBJ1-5, with D hard to call. In DNA form, the CDR3 reads TGTGCCAGCAGTTATAGTGCCCTCGATCAGCCCCAGCATTTT. This codes for CASSYSALDQPQHF.